The 27 T cell receptor beta chains below come from one sample, sequenced in a study of CD8 T cells in Susac syndrome. cDNA came from 0.5 to 1 ug RNA primed by random hexamers. One entry per CDR3 protein results from TCRdb running MiXCR on the immunoSEQ multiplex PCR reads. The sample lists roughly 160,000 distinct CDR3 sequences, more than 95% occurring once. The source material was CD4+ T cells from PBMCs. These receptors were obtained from a human donor with Susac syndrome.

In its sample, this clonotype was seen once. The rearrangement links TRBV21-1 to TRBJ2-3. TRBV21-1 is tagged as a pseudogene. The CDR3 runs to 15 residues. In DNA form, the CDR3 reads TGTGCCAGCAGCAAAGGCTATAGCATGACAGATACGCAGTATTTT. The encoded protein is CASSKGYSMTDTQYF.

In nucleotides, the CDR3 is TGTGCCAGCTCACCACCTGGTCAGGGGAATTACAATGAGCAGTTCTTC. Translation: CASSPPGQGNYNEQFF. The chain combines TRBV18 with TRBJ2-1, with a tentative D call TRBD1 (6 bases). This CDR3 is 16 amino acids long. Deletions cut 0 bases from V and 4 bases from J, with 13 bases between. Per the germline V gene, CDR1 is KGHSH and CDR2 is LQKENI.

The V call is TRBV28, the J call TRBJ2-2, with 8 bases lining up with TRBD1. V lost 4 bases to trimming and J lost 2 bases; unmatched junction nucleotides: 12. This CDR3 is built from 18 residues. The germline CDR1 and CDR2 sequences are MDHEN and SYDVKM. This CDR3 reads CASSSIRGLLENTGELFF. The CDR3 nucleotides read TGTGCCAGCAGTTCCATCAGGGGGCTGTTGGAAAACACCGGGGAGCTGTTTTTT. The whole variable domain, remainder taken from reference TRBV28 and TRBJ2-2, is DVKVTQSSRYLVKRTGEKVFLECVQDMDHENMFWYRQDPGLGLRLIYFSYDVKMKEKGDIPEGYSVSREKKERFSLILESASTNQTSMYLCASSSIRGLLENTGELFFGEGSRLTVL.

The V gene is TRBV30, the J gene TRBJ1-5, with a possible D match to TRBD1 (5 bases). Germline CDR1 reads GTSNPN; CDR2 reads SVGIG (reference sequence). The CDR3 is made up of 17 amino acids. The V end was cut by 1 base, the J end by 5 bases, with 21 bases between. CDR3 sequence: CAWSGDSGQEQDQPQHF. The DNA of the CDR3 is TGTGCCTGGAGTGGGGACTCGGGGCAGGAACAAGATCAGCCCCAGCATTTT.

In DNA, the CDR3 is TGTGCCAGCAGGCCAGGGATTAATAATGAAAAACTGTTTTTT. Translated: CASRPGINNEKLFF. The chain employs TRBV7-2 and TRBJ1-4; D might be TRBD1 (5 bases). V was cut by 6 bases and J by 4 bases, with 12 bases left in between. Germline CDR1 reads SGHTA; CDR2 reads FQGNSA. This CDR3 comprises 14 residues.

V gene TRBV12-3 or TRBV12-4 combines with J gene TRBJ2-5; 9 bases align to TRBD2. After removal of 6 bases from V and 5 bases from J, the junction contained 7 bases not matched to a gene. The CDR3 covers 14 residues. The CDR3, as DNA: TGTGCCAGCAGGGGTCTAGCGGGGATGGAGACCCAGTACTTC. This encodes CASRGLAGMETQYF.

The chain uses TRBV30 and TRBJ2-2, with D unresolved. Germline V gene lookup returns CDR1 GTSNPN and CDR2 SVGIG (reference sequence). The CDR3 has 15 amino acids. V lost 0 bases, J lost 5 bases, and 13 bases lay in between. Written as DNA, the CDR3 is TGTGCCTGGAGTGTTTTAACAGTTGGGACCGGGGAGCTGTTTTTT. Residues: CAWSVLTVGTGELFF. The variable domain in full, completed from reference TRBV30 and TRBJ2-2, reads SQTIHQWPATLVQPVGSPLSLECTVEGTSNPNLYWYRQAAGRGLQLLFYSVGIGQISSEVPQNLSASRPQDRQFILSSKKLLLSDSGFYLCAWSVLTVGTGELFFGEGSRLTVL.

The chain joins TRBV4-2 to TRBJ1-6; TRBD1 matches 7 bases. The V gene end was trimmed by 4 bases and the J gene end by 8 bases; junction bases not matched to a gene: 8. This CDR3 is built from 15 residues. CDR1 LGHNA and CDR2 YNFKEQ come from the germline V gene. The CDR3 DNA is TGTGCCAGCAGCCCCTTCCAGGGGGATGATTCACCCCTCCACTTT. Translation gives CASSPFQGDDSPLHF.

The rearrangement joins TRBV27 to TRBJ1-2; D call uncertain. The CDR3 contains 14 residues. The ends were cut back, 5 bases at V and 1 base at J, with 11 bases in the middle. Per germline, CDR1 MNHEY and CDR2 SMNVEV (reference sequence). The CDR3 DNA reads TGTGCCAGCAGTCCCAGCTCAGTTAACTATGGCTACACCTTC. Its protein product is CASSPSSVNYGYTF.

The J gene is TRBJ2-3, the V gene TRBV14; 8 bases fit TRBD2. The junction had 9 bases not matched to a gene; V was cut back by 0 bases and J by 4 bases. Germline loops: CDR1 SGHDN, CDR2 FVKESK. The CDR3 is 17 residues long. The CDR3 DNA sequence: TGTGCCAGCAGCCAAGATCGAACGGGGGGGCCGCCAGATACGCAGTATTTT. Its protein product is CASSQDRTGGPPDTQYF.

V is TRBV24-1 and J is TRBJ1-5, with 7 bases that match TRBD1. The CDR3 runs 17 residues. V dropped 4 bases and J dropped 1; count of bases not matched to a gene: 9. From germline, CDR1 is KGHDR and CDR2 SFDVKD. The CDR3 region is CATSDPTGARSNQPQHF. The CDR3 DNA reads TGTGCCACCAGTGACCCCACAGGGGCTCGAAGCAATCAGCCCCAGCATTTT.

This chain uses TRBV7-8 with TRBJ2-1; 10 bases match TRBD2. Germline V gene sequence: CDR1 SGHVS, CDR2 FQNEAQ. The junction had 1 base not matched to a gene; V was cut back by 1 base and J by 4 bases. The CDR3 runs to 15 residues. Written as DNA, the CDR3 is TGTGCCAGCAGCTTAGGGACTAGCGGATACAATGAGCAGTTCTTC. This gives the protein CASSLGTSGYNEQFF.

The rearrangement links TRBV3-1 to TRBJ1-1; the D gene is possibly TRBD1 (5 bases). Germline lookup yields CDR1 LGHDT and CDR2 YNNKEL (reference sequence). With 1 base removed from V and 5 bases from J, the gap between germline ends came to 8 bases. The CDR3 totals 13 residues. CDR3: CASSQVRGTEAFF. The CDR3 DNA follows: TGTGCCAGCAGCCAAGTTAGGGGTACTGAAGCTTTCTTT.

This clonotype was found once. J is TRBJ2-7 and V is TRBV5-1; D perhaps matches TRBD1 (6 bases). The CDR3 is made up of 14 amino acids. Trimming took 4 bases from V and 0 from J, leaving 11 bases between them. Germline lookup yields CDR1 SGHRS and CDR2 YFSETQ. CDR3 in DNA: TGCGCCAGCAGCCGGACAGACACCTCCTACGAGCAGTACTTC. The encoded protein is CASSRTDTSYEQYF.

The chain combines TRBV28 with TRBJ2-5; 11 positions agree with TRBD2. The CDR3 has 15 residues. Unmatched junction bases numbered 5, after V lost 5 bases and J lost 3 bases. Per germline, CDR1 MDHEN and CDR2 SYDVKM. DNA of the CDR3: TGTGCCAGCAGTCTCGGGACTAGCGGAAAAGAGACCCAGTACTTC. It translates to CASSLGTSGKETQYF.

This clonotype was observed a single time. The chain links TRBV20-1 to TRBJ1-1; tentative D call: TRBD1 (5 bases). CDR1 is DFQATT and CDR2 is SNEGSKA in the germline V gene (reference sequence). The CDR3 runs 14 residues. Deletions cut 0 bases from V and 1 base from J, with 9 bases between. The CDR3 DNA follows: TGCAGTGCTAGAGATGAGGGGTCGAACACTGAAGCTTTCTTT. Translated, it gives CSARDEGSNTEAFF.

V usage is TRBV25-1 and J usage is TRBJ2-3; perhaps D is TRBD1 or TRBD2 (5 bases each). Germline CDR1 reads MGHDK; CDR2 reads SYGVNS. This CDR3 region has 13 residues. V was clipped by 4 bases and J by 5 bases, with 10 bases between them. CDR3 sequence: CASSGSGGDTQYF. The DNA of the CDR3 is TGTGCCAGCAGTGGCTCTGGGGGAGATACGCAGTATTTT.

This chain joins TRBV2 and TRBJ2-1, with D uncertain. The V end lost 2 bases, the J end lost 10 bases, and 6 bases lay between the germline ends. The CDR3 runs to 11 residues. Per the germline V gene, CDR1 is SNHLY and CDR2 is FYNNEI. The DNA for the CDR3 is TGTGCCAGCAGTGAAACACTAGAGCAGTTCTTC. It yields the protein CASSETLEQFF.

The J gene is TRBJ1-1, the V gene TRBV30; D gene ambiguous. The germline V gene has CDR1 GTSNPN and CDR2 SVGIG (reference sequence). Trimming took 2 bases from V and 5 from J, leaving 9 bases between them. The CDR3 runs to 12 residues. CDR3 sequence (DNA): TGTGCCTGGAGTCCTGCGGCAACTGAAGCTTTCTTT. It translates to CAWSPAATEAFF.

The rearrangement links TRBV30 to TRBJ2-7; 10 bases are shared with TRBD1. The V gene's germline CDR1 is GTSNPN and CDR2 SVGIG (reference sequence). V lost 3 bases, J lost 6 bases, and 11 bases stayed unmatched. This CDR3 spans 15 amino acids. The CDR3 here is CAWRAGTGALSEQYF. The CDR3, as DNA: TGTGCCTGGAGGGCCGGGACAGGGGCCCTTTCCGAGCAGTACTTC.

V gene TRBV2 combines with J gene TRBJ2-5; 9 bases fit TRBD1. The ends lost 1 base at V and 3 bases at J; junction bases unmatched: 3. Germline values: CDR1 SNHLY, CDR2 FYNNEI. The length of the CDR3 is 15 residues. CDR3 protein: CASSEEGQGKETQYF. The DNA for the CDR3 is TGTGCCAGCAGTGAAGAGGGACAGGGAAAAGAGACCCAGTACTTC.

The CDR3 DNA sequence: TGCAGTGCTAGAAGCCCAGGGGGGCGAGGGTTTTTT. The encoded protein is CSARSPGGRGFF. The chain is built from TRBV20-1 and TRBJ1-4; TRBD1 matches 7 bases. With 2 bases clipped from V and 16 bases from J, the junction kept 10 bases outside the gene matches. Germline loops: CDR1 DFQATT, CDR2 SNEGSKA (reference sequence). There are 12 residues in the CDR3.

CDR3 DNA sequence: TGCAGTGCTAGAGATCTCCGGGGGGCGAATGAGCAGTTCTTC. This gives the protein CSARDLRGANEQFF. The rearrangement uses TRBV20-1 and TRBJ2-1; possible D gene TRBD2, 7 bases. The length of the CDR3 is 14 residues. The V and J ends lost 0 bases and 7 bases respectively, with 13 bases between them. CDR1 and CDR2 from the germline V gene are DFQATT and SNEGSKA (reference sequence).

The chain links TRBV28 to TRBJ2-2, with D unresolved. The V gene's germline CDR1 is MDHEN and CDR2 SYDVKM. The ends were cut back, 3 bases at V and 6 bases at J, with 5 bases in the middle. The CDR3 runs 12 residues. CDR3 in DNA: TGTGCCAGCAGTTTCCCGGCCGGGGAGCTGTTTTTT. It yields the protein CASSFPAGELFF.

This rearrangement joins TRBV19 to TRBJ2-3, with TRBD1 identical over 7 bases. Trimming cost V 5 bases and J 5 bases; bases outside gene matches: 4. This CDR3 comprises 13 residues. CDR1 and CDR2 (germline): LNHDA, SQIVND (reference sequence). CDR3 bases: TGTGCCAGTAGTCCTGACAGGGTAGATACGCAGTATTTT. Its protein is CASSPDRVDTQYF.

This clonotype showed up just a few times. V is TRBV7-2 and J is TRBJ2-7; D possibly corresponds to TRBD2 (6 bases). Germline V CDR1 and CDR2: SGHTA, FQGNSA. V lost 1 base to trimming and J lost 0 bases, with 7 bases between them. The CDR3 is 14 amino acids. CDR3 sequence reads: CASSLGGTSYEQYF. CDR3 nucleotide sequence: TGTGCCAGCAGCTTAGGCGGGACCTCCTACGAGCAGTACTTC.

The CDR3 loop is CASSEITGVAYEQYF. Written as DNA, the CDR3 is TGTGCCAGCAGTGAAATTACAGGTGTCGCCTACGAGCAGTACTTC. The rearrangement links TRBV2 to TRBJ2-7; D possibly corresponds to TRBD1 (5 bases). V dropped 2 bases and J dropped 2 bases, with 13 bases sitting between them. This CDR3 region has 15 residues. In germline, CDR1 is SNHLY, CDR2 FYNNEI. The full variable domain, completed using reference TRBV2 and TRBJ2-7, is EPEVTQTPSHQVTQMGQEVILRCVPISNHLYFYWYRQILGQKVEFLVSFYNNEISEKSEIFDDQFSVERPDGSNFTLKIRSTKLEDSAMYFCASSEITGVAYEQYFGPGTRLTVT.